These 13 T cell receptor beta chains came from one sample sequenced in a study of molecular identifiers for immune sequencing clone quantification (dated by TCRdb to the late 2010s). Receptor amplification or capture employed PCR. Sequencing took place on a NextSeq 500. The raw public data were reprocessed by TCRdb itself: fastp quality trimming at Q25, MiXCR clonotype calling, in-frame beta chains only. Duplicate CDR3 protein sequences are folded into a single record with the most common DNA and genes. The sample contains some 580,000 distinct CDR3 sequences, 25% of them found a single time. Of the sample, 0.75% to 0.8% falls within the top ten clones. The sequencing input was naive CD8+ T cells from blood, with Jurkat cell RNA spiked in. This specimen's cell subset or site label, interpreted: FACS-sorted CD8+CD4-CCR7+CD45RA+ naive T cells. The receptors derive from a human donor in good health. Some libraries in this study had Jurkat cell RNA spiked in.

This clonotype came up many times. The gene calls are TRBV4-3 and TRBJ1-2; tentatively, D is TRBD1 (6 bases). The CDR3 has 15 residues. Germline CDR1 reads LGHNA; CDR2 reads YSLEER. With 0 bases removed from V and 5 bases from J, the gap between germline ends came to 13 bases. CDR3 bases: TGCGCCAGCAGCCAAGATGGCGGGACACCATATGGCTACACCTTC. It yields the protein CASSQDGGTPYGYTF.

This clonotype appeared once. It is likely a read error, because the conserved phenylalanine at the end of the CDR3 is missing. This chain joins TRBV10-3 and TRBJ2-3; 9 nucleotides align to TRBD2. This CDR3 comprises 21 residues. Germline CDR1 ENHRY, CDR2 SYGVKD. V dropped 2 bases and J dropped 0; count of bases not matched to a gene: 18. CDR3 sequence (DNA): TGTGCCATCAGTGAGGTCCCTATCGGAGCGGGGGGTGACGCTAGCACAGATACGCAGTATCTT. Protein: CAISEVPIGAGGDASTDTQYL.

This clonotype was recorded at least ten times. The J gene is TRBJ2-7, the V gene TRBV20-1; 8 nucleotides align to TRBD2. V gave up 1 base and J gave up 0 bases; unmatched junction bases: 8. Germline V CDR1 and CDR2: DFQATT, SNEGSKA (reference sequence). CDR3 length: 16 residues. CDR3 sequence: CSARGSGSSPSYEQYF. The CDR3 DNA follows: TGCAGTGCTAGAGGGAGCGGGAGTAGTCCCTCCTACGAGCAGTACTTC.

This clonotype has just a few counts. The rearrangement uses TRBV25-1 and TRBJ1-5, with D possibly TRBD1 on 6 matching bases. V lost 2 bases, J lost 3 bases, and 11 bases lay in between. Germline lookup yields CDR1 MGHDK and CDR2 SYGVNS. CDR3 size: 15 residues. The CDR3 DNA reads as TGTGCCAGCAGTGAAAGGGGGGGACTCAATCAGCCCCAGCATTTT. Translated, it gives CASSERGGLNQPQHF.

This clonotype was recorded many times. This rearrangement joins TRBV7-2 to TRBJ1-2, with D uncertain. Germline CDR1 reads SGHTA; CDR2 reads FQGNSA. CDR3 length: 15 residues. V lost 6 bases and J lost 4, with 18 bases in between. As DNA, the CDR3 is TGTGCCAGCAGTTTCCCGGGCCCAGGTGGCTATGGCTACACCTTC. It is translated as CASSFPGPGGYGYTF.

For this clonotype: The conserved phenylalanine or tryptophan normally closing the CDR3 is absent here, so this likely arose from a read error. V and J are TRBV20-1 and TRBJ2-2; the D gene is possibly TRBD2 (6 bases). The CDR3 is 15 amino acids. Looked up from germline, CDR1 is DFQATT and CDR2 is SNEGSKA (reference sequence). V gave up 0 bases and J gave up 0 bases, with 8 bases separating them. The CDR3 DNA reads TGCAGTGCTAGAGAGCGGGAAACGAACACCGGGGAGCTGTTTTCT. Translating it yields CSARERETNTGELFS.

A word on this clonotype: A much larger clone differs from this one at a single base, so this may be a read error. The chain links TRBV24-1 to TRBJ2-5, with D possibly TRBD1 on 5 matching bases. Germline V CDR1 and CDR2: KGHDR, SFDVKD. CDR3 size: 16 residues. Here the CDR3 reads CATSDANRLGQETQDF. CDR3 bases: TGTGCCACCAGTGATGCAAACAGGTTAGGCCAAGAGACCCAGGACTTC.

The chain is built from TRBV25-1 and TRBJ2-5; D remains unclear. V lost 8 bases and J 3 bases, leaving 19 bases between the germline ends. Germline lookup yields CDR1 MGHDK and CDR2 SYGVNS. This CDR3 has 15 amino acids. The CDR3 spells CASARTESTKETQYF. CDR3 nucleotides: TGTGCCAGCGCAAGGACGGAAAGTACCAAAGAGACCCAGTACTTC.

This clonotype was counted only a few times. This sequence joins TRBV20-1 and TRBJ1-1, with D possibly matching TRBD1 (5 bases). Trimming pared 0 bases from V and 0 bases from J, leaving 11 bases between. The germline gives CDR1 DFQATT, CDR2 SNEGSKA (reference sequence). The CDR3 sequence is 15 residues long. The CDR3 region is CSARDWATVNTEAFF. In DNA, the CDR3 is TGCAGTGCTAGAGATTGGGCGACAGTGAACACTGAAGCTTTCTTT.

Comment on this clonotype: This may come from a read error, since a much larger clone is one base off. V and J are TRBV5-4 and TRBJ2-7; TRBD2 matches at 11 bases. CDR3 size: 15 residues. CDR1 and CDR2 (germline): SGHNT, YYREEE (reference sequence). CDR3 sequence reads: CASSFYSGGAYEQCF. CDR3 nucleotide sequence: TGTGCCAGCAGCTTTTATAGCGGGGGGGCTTACGAGCAGTGCTTC.

In its sample, this clonotype was seen many times. The chain joins TRBV7-9 to TRBJ1-3; 9 nucleotides align to TRBD1. The CDR3 extends over 16 amino acids. J gave up 0 bases and V 6 bases, and 6 bases lay outside the gene matches. Germline CDR1 is SEHNR and CDR2 is FQNEAQ (reference sequence). The DNA for the CDR3 is TGTGCCAGCAGTGGTATGGACAGGGGCTCTGGAAACACCATATATTTT. Translation gives CASSGMDRGSGNTIYF.

A remark on this clonotype: An end of the junction does not agree with germline; a read error may underlie this. This rearrangement joins TRBV27 to TRBJ1-1; 7 bases fit TRBD1. Per germline, CDR1 MNHEY and CDR2 SMNVEV (reference sequence). This CDR3 region has 13 residues. CDR3 residues: CASSIQGNTKAFF. The CDR3 nucleotides are TGTGCCAGCAGTATACAGGGGAACACTAAAGCTTTCTTT.

Comments on this clonotype: Mismatch with germline at one junction end may stem from a read error. The chain uses TRBV5-1 and TRBJ1-1; D is unclear. Germline V CDR1 and CDR2: SGHRS, YFSETQ. The CDR3 runs to 15 residues. As DNA, the CDR3 is TGCGCCAGCAGCTTTACAGTGGCCCTGAACACTGAAGCTTTATTT. Translated: CASSFTVALNTEALF.